A single T cell receptor (beta chain) is shown here with its context. The antigen is not known. This sample was taken from a study of breast tumors, draining lymph nodes, adjacent tissues. Study-wide findings and caveats: Tumor T cell lymph node origin was a supported hypothesis, not proven. Luminal-like breast cancer showed significantly higher tumor–nontumor repertoire similarity than basal-like. Compared with lymph nodes, tumors were less diverse; compared with nontumor tissue, more.

CDR3 length: 14 amino acids. Trimming took 8 bases from V and 3 from J; bases not matched to a gene: 5. The germline V gene has CDR1 MGHDK and CDR2 SYGVNS. MiXCR was run by TCRdb on the multiplex PCR reads, yielding one entry per CDR3 protein. The data contain nearly 200,000 distinct CDR3 sequences, 31% of them seen just once; the ten biggest clones take up roughly 4.3%. Axillary draining lymph nodes of breast cancer patients supplied the node samples. The receptor's source is a female donor with breast cancer. Some clones in this sample may be carry-over from other donors' samples. The source material was axillary lymph node tissue. This chain links TRBV25-1 with TRBJ2-7; 12 bases fit TRBD2. The CDR3, as DNA: TGTGCCAGCGCCCCGACTAGCGGGAGCTACGAGCAGTACTTC. It translates to CASAPTSGSYEQYF.